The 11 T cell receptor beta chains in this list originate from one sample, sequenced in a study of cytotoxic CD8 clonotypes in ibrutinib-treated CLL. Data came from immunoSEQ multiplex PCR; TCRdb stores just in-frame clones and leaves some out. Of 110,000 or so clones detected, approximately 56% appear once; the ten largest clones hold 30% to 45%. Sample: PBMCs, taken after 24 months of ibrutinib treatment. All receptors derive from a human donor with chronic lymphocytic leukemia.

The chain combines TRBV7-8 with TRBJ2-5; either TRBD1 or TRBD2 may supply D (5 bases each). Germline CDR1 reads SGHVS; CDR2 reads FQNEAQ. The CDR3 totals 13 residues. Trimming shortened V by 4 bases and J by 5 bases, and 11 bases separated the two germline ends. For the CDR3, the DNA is TGTGCCAGCAGCTGGGGCCGAGGGGAGACCCAGTACTTC. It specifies CASSWGRGETQYF.

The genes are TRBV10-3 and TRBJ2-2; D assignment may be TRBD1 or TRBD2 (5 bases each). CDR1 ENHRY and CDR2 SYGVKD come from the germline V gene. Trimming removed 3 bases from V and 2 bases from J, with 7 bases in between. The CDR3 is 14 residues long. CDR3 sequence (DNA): TGTGCCATCAGTGATGGGGGTAACACCGGGGAGCTGTTTTTT. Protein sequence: CAISDGGNTGELFF.

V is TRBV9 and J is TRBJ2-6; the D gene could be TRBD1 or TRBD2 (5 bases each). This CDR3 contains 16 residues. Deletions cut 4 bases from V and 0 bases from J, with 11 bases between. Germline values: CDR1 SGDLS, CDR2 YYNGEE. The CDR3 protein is CASSLGGPSGANVLTF. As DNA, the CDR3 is TGTGCCAGCAGCCTTGGGGGACCCTCTGGGGCCAACGTCCTGACTTTC. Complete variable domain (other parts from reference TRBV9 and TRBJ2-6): DSGVTQTPKHLITATGQRVTLRCSPRSGDLSVYWYQQSLDQGLQFLIQYYNGEERAKGNILERFSAQQFPDLHSELNLSSLELGDSALYFCASSLGGPSGANVLTFGAGSRLTVL.

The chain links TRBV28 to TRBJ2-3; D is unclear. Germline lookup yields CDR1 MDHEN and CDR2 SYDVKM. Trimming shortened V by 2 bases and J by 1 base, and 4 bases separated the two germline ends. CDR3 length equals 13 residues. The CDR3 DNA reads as TGTGCCAGCAGTTTAGGGGGCACAGATACGCAGTATTTT. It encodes CASSLGGTDTQYF. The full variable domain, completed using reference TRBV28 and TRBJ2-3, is DVKVTQSSRYLVKRTGEKVFLECVQDMDHENMFWYRQDPGLGLRLIYFSYDVKMKEKGDIPEGYSVSREKKERFSLILESASTNQTSMYLCASSLGGTDTQYFGPGTRLTVL.

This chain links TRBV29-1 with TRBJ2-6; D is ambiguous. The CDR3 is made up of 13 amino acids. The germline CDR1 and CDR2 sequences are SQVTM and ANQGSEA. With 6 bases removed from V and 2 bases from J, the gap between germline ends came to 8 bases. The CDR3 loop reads CSVAYPGANVLTF. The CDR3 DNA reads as TGCAGCGTGGCCTACCCTGGGGCCAACGTCCTGACTTTC. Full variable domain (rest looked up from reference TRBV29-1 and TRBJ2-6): SAVISQKPSRDICQRGTSLTIQCQVDSQVTMMFWYRQQPGQSLTLIATANQGSEATYESGFVIDKFPISRPNLTFSTLTVSNMSPEDSSIYLCSVAYPGANVLTFGAGSRLTVL.

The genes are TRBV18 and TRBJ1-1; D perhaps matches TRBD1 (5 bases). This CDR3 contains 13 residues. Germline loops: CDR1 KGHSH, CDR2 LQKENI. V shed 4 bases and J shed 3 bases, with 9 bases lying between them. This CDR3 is CASSRGGDTEAFF. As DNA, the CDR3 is TGTGCCAGCTCACGCGGGGGGGACACTGAAGCTTTCTTT.

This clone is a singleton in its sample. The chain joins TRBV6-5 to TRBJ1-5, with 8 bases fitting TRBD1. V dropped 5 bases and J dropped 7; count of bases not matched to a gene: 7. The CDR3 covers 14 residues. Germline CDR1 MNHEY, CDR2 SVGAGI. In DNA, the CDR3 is TGTGCCAGCAGTACCGGGACAGGCGAACAGCCCCAGCATTTT. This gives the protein CASSTGTGEQPQHF.

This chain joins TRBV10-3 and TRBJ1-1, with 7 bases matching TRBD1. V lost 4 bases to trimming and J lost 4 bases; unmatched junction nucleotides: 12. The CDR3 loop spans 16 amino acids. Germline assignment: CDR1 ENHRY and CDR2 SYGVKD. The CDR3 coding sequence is TGTGCCATCAGTGTCCAGGTGGGCCAGGGGGGCACTGAAGCTTTCTTT. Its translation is CAISVQVGQGGTEAFF.

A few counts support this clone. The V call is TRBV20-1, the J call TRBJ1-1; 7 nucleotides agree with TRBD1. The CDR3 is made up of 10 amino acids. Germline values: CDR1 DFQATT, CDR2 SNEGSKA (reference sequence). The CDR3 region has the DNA TGCAGGGCCCAGGGGGCTGAAGCTTTCTTT. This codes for CRAQGAEAFF.

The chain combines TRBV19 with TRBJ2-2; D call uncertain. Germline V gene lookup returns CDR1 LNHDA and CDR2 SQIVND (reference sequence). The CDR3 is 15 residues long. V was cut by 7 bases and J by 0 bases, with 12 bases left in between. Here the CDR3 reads CASTTAVANTGELFF. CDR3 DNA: TGTGCCAGTACTACGGCCGTTGCGAACACCGGGGAGCTGTTTTTT. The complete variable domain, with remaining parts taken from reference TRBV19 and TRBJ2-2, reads DGGITQSPKYLFRKEGQNVTLSCEQNLNHDAMYWYRQDPGQGLRLIYYSQIVNDFQKGDIAEGYSVSREKKESFPLTVTSAQKNPTAFYLCASTTAVANTGELFFGEGSRLTVL.

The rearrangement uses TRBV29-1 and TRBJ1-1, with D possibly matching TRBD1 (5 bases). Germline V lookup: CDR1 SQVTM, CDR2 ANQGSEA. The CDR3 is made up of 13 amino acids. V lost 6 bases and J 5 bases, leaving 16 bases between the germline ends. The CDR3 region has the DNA TGCAGCGTCCCGGGGACGGATGGAACTGAAGCTTTCTTT. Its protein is CSVPGTDGTEAFF.